The 16 T cell receptor beta chains reported below all come from one sample, sequenced in a study of lymphopenia after photon versus proton radiotherapy. Clones were sequenced by immunoSEQ multiplex PCR, and TCRdb holds only the in-frame ones, with some missing. The sample includes some 76,000 clones, roughly 90% of them seen just once. The sample was peripheral blood, taken from a patient treated with photon-based radiotherapy. These receptor sequences come from a woman in her forties with cholangiocarcinoma.

CDR3 nucleotide sequence: TGTGCCAGCAGCTCCGTCCCCCAGAGCTCCTACGAGCAGTACTTC. This translates into CASSSVPQSSYEQYF. The rearrangement joins TRBV7-6 to TRBJ2-7; D not resolved. The V end lost 4 bases, the J end lost 0 bases, and 13 bases lay between the germline ends. This CDR3 spans 15 amino acids. In germline, CDR1 is SGHVS, CDR2 FNYEAQ.

V and J are TRBV28 and TRBJ1-2; perhaps TRBD1 as D (6 bases). Trimming took 3 bases from V and 2 from J, leaving 7 bases between them. The CDR3 sequence is 13 residues long. The V gene's germline CDR1 is MDHEN and CDR2 SYDVKM. The CDR3 sequence is CASSLTGNYGYTF. CDR3 nucleotides: TGTGCCAGCAGTTTGACAGGAAACTATGGCTACACCTTC.

With regard to this clone: One end of the junction is discordant with germline, which a read error may explain. The rearrangement links TRBV6-5 to TRBJ2-7, with D tentatively TRBD1 (6 bases). Germline V lookup: CDR1 MNHEY, CDR2 SVGAGI. The CDR3 has 14 residues. CDR3 sequence reads: CASSYGTSERRLWF. The CDR3 DNA follows: TGTGCCAGCAGTTACGGGACATCCGAAAGGAGGTTGTGGTTC.

This chain connects TRBV14 to TRBJ2-7; the match to TRBD2 covers 7 bases. This CDR3 has 13 residues. With 7 bases clipped from V and 7 bases from J, the junction kept 10 bases outside the gene matches. Germline CDR1 SGHDN, CDR2 FVKESK. The DNA for the CDR3 is TGTGCCAGCACCGGTATAGGGCGGGAGGAGCAGTACTTC. Encoded protein: CASTGIGREEQYF. The variable domain in full, with the rest retrieved from reference TRBV14 and TRBJ2-7, is EAGVTQFPSHSVIEKGQTVTLRCDPISGHDNLYWYRRVMGKEIKFLLHFVKESKQDESGMPNNRFLAERTGGTYSTLKVQPAELEDSGVYFCASTGIGREEQYFGPGTRLTVT.

The rearrangement joins TRBV7-9 to TRBJ1-4; no definite D call. The CDR3 has 14 residues. V was trimmed by 3 bases and J by 8 bases, leaving 13 bases between them. CDR1 and CDR2 (germline): SEHNR, FQNEAQ (reference sequence). CDR3 amino acids: CASSLFNGGEKLFF. DNA of the CDR3: TGTGCCAGCAGCTTGTTCAATGGAGGGGAAAAACTGTTTTTT.

V usage is TRBV4-2 and J usage is TRBJ2-1, with a possible D match to TRBD1 (5 bases). Trimming left V 0 bases short and J 4 bases short, with 16 bases between. Germline-derived CDR1 and CDR2 are LGHNA and YNFKEQ. CDR3 size: 17 residues. The CDR3 sequence: CASSQEGQGGPYNEQFF. CDR3 DNA sequence: TGTGCCAGCAGCCAAGAGGGGCAGGGCGGACCATACAATGAGCAGTTCTTC.

This chain links TRBV4-1 with TRBJ1-2; 9 nucleotides align to TRBD1. The CDR3 is 16 amino acids. Germline lookup yields CDR1 MGHRA and CDR2 YSYEKL. The junction had 9 bases not matched to a gene; V was cut back by 0 bases and J by 7 bases. CDR3 nucleotide sequence: TGCGCCAGCAGCCAAGAACCTGGACAGGGGCTACGTGGCTACACCTTC. Translating it yields CASSQEPGQGLRGYTF.

The chain links TRBV7-9 to TRBJ2-2; no reliable D call. Between the trimmed V and J ends, which lost 2 bases and 4 bases, there was a span of 8 bases. This CDR3 comprises 14 residues. The germline gives CDR1 SEHNR, CDR2 FQNEAQ (reference sequence). The CDR3 sequence: CASSLPGLTGELFF. The DNA for the CDR3 is TGTGCCAGCAGCTTACCCGGGCTCACCGGGGAGCTGTTTTTT.

This chain uses TRBV2 with TRBJ1-5; D not resolved. The germline V gene has CDR1 SNHLY and CDR2 FYNNEI. The CDR3 spans 16 residues. V was trimmed by 4 bases and J by 2 bases, leaving 15 bases between them. The CDR3, as DNA: TGTGCCAGCAGTGGGGCTGGAGGGAAGGGCAATCAGCCCCAGCATTTT. Amino acid sequence: CASSGAGGKGNQPQHF.

The gene calls are TRBV18 and TRBJ2-5, with 7 nucleotides matching TRBD1. The germline V gene has CDR1 KGHSH and CDR2 LQKENI. This CDR3 has 15 amino acids. J was trimmed by 4 bases and V by 6 bases; bases with no gene match: 11. In nucleotides, the CDR3 is TGTGCCAGCTCGCCAACAGGGGTCGAAGGAGAGACCCAGTACTTC. As protein: CASSPTGVEGETQYF. The variable domain in full, completed from reference TRBV18 and TRBJ2-5, reads NAGVMQNPRHLVRRRGQEARLRCSPMKGHSHVYWYRQLPEEGLKFMVYLQKENIIDESGMPKERFSAEFPKEGPSILRIQQVVRGDSAAYFCASSPTGVEGETQYFGPGTRLLVL.

The chain links TRBV2 to TRBJ2-2; D is ambiguous. The germline CDR1 and CDR2 sequences are SNHLY and FYNNEI. The V and J ends lost 7 bases and 3 bases respectively, with 12 bases between them. This CDR3 region has 14 residues. The CDR3 loop reads CASTSRRDTGELFF. The CDR3 bases are TGTGCCAGCACTTCGCGGCGAGACACCGGGGAGCTGTTTTTT.

This clone was detected only a few times. This chain joins TRBV18 and TRBJ1-3; the D is unclear. Between the trimmed V and J ends, which lost 3 bases and 0 bases, there was a span of 9 bases. The CDR3 totals 15 residues. Germline values: CDR1 KGHSH, CDR2 LQKENI. The CDR3 region is CASSPGRVSGNTIYF. The CDR3 coding sequence is TGTGCCAGCTCACCGGGCAGAGTCTCTGGAAACACCATATATTTT.

This rearrangement joins TRBV5-6 to TRBJ2-1, with TRBD2 as a possible D gene (6 bases). With 4 bases removed from V and 1 base from J, the gap between germline ends came to 12 bases. CDR1 is SGHDT, CDR2 YYEEEE, per germline. This CDR3 has 15 amino acids. DNA of the CDR3: TGTGCCAGCAGCCACCCCCGGGGGTCCTACAATGAGCAGTTCTTC. Translated, it gives CASSHPRGSYNEQFF.

The V gene is TRBV5-6, the J gene TRBJ1-1, with a possible D match to TRBD1 (6 bases). With 1 base removed from V and 4 bases from J, the gap between germline ends came to 8 bases. The length of the CDR3 is 13 residues. CDR1 and CDR2 from the germline V gene are SGHDT and YYEEEE. CDR3 in amino acids: CASSLPQGTEAFF. The CDR3 DNA follows: TGTGCCAGCAGCTTGCCACAGGGCACTGAAGCTTTCTTT.

The chain recombines TRBV4-3 with TRBJ2-1, with TRBD2 matching 11 bases. The V gene end was trimmed by 4 bases and the J gene end by 6 bases; junction bases not matched to a gene: 11. Germline values: CDR1 LGHNA, CDR2 YSLEER. This CDR3 spans 17 amino acids. The DNA of the CDR3 is TGCGCCAGCAGCCCCCAGGGTACTAGCGGGAGTGGCAATGAGCAGTTCTTC. Its translation is CASSPQGTSGSGNEQFF.

The chain uses TRBV5-6 and TRBJ1-4; TRBD1 is a possible D gene (6 bases). V lost 4 bases and J 6 bases, leaving 13 bases between the germline ends. The CDR3 has 14 amino acids. Germline CDR1 and CDR2: SGHDT and YYEEEE. The DNA of the CDR3 is TGTGCCAGCAGCCTCGACAGGAGGGATGAAAAACTGTTTTTT. Translated, it gives CASSLDRRDEKLFF.